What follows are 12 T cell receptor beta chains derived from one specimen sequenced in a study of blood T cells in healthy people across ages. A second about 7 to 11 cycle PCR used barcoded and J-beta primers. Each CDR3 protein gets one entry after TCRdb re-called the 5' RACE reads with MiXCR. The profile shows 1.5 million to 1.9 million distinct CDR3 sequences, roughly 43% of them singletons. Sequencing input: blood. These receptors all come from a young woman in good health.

The CDR3 nucleotides read TGTGCCAGCAGCTATCGGCATTATCGAGGCTACACCTTC. It codes for CASSYRHYRGYTF. This rearrangement joins TRBV7-2 to TRBJ1-2, with D unclear. The CDR3 loop spans 13 amino acids. Trimming removed 4 bases at V and 8 bases at J, with 14 bases between. Germline V gene sequence: CDR1 SGHTA, CDR2 FQGNSA.

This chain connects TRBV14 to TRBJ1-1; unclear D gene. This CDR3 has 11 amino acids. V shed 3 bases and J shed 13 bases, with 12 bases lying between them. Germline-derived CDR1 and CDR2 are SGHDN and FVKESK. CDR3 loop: CASSQAGLGFF. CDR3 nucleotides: TGTGCCAGCAGCCAGGCAGGACTGGGTTTCTTT.

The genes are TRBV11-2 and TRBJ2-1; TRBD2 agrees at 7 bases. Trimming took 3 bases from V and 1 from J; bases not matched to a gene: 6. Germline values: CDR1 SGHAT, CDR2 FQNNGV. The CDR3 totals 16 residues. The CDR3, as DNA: TGTGCCAGCAGCTTTTTGGTGGGAGGGTCCTACAATGAGCAGTTCTTC. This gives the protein CASSFLVGGSYNEQFF. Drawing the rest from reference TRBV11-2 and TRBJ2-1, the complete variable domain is EAGVAQSPRYKIIEKRQSVAFWCNPISGHATLYWYQQILGQGPKLLIQFQNNGVVDDSQLPKDRFSAERLKGVDSTLKIQPAKLEDSAVYLCASSFLVGGSYNEQFFGPGTRLTVL.

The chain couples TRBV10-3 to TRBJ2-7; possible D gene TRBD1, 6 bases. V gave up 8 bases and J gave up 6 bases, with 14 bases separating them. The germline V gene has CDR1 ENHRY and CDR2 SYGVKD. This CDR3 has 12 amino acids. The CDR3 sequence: CAIGMAGVEQYF. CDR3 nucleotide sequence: TGTGCCATCGGTATGGCAGGGGTCGAGCAGTACTTC.

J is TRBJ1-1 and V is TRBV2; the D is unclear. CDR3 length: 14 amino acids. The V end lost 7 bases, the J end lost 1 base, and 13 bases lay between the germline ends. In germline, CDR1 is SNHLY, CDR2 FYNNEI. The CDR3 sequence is CASMIGVPNTEAFF. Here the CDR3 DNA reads TGTGCCAGCATGATTGGAGTACCGAACACTGAAGCTTTCTTT.

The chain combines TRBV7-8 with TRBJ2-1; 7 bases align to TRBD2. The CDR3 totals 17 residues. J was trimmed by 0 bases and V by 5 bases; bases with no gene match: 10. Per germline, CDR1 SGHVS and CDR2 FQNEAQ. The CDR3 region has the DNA TGTGCCAGCAGCCGAGAGCCTAGCGGAAGCTCCTACAATGAGCAGTTCTTC. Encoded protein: CASSREPSGSSYNEQFF.

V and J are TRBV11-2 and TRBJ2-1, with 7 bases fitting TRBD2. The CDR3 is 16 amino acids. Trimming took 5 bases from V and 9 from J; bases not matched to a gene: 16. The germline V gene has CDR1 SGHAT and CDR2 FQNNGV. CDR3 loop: CASSPIAGAYRGEQFF. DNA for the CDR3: TGTGCCAGCAGCCCCATAGCGGGCGCCTATAGAGGTGAGCAGTTCTTC. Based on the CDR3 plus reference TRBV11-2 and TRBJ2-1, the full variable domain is EAGVAQSPRYKIIEKRQSVAFWCNPISGHATLYWYQQILGQGPKLLIQFQNNGVVDDSQLPKDRFSAERLKGVDSTLKIQPAKLEDSAVYLCASSPIAGAYRGEQFFGPGTRLTVL.

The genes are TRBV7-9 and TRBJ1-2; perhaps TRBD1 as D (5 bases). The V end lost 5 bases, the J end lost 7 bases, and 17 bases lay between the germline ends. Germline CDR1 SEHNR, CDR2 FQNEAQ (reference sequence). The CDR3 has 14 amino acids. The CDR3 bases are TGTGCCAGCAGCCAACCCGACCCCGGGGCTGGCTACACCTTC. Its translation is CASSQPDPGAGYTF.

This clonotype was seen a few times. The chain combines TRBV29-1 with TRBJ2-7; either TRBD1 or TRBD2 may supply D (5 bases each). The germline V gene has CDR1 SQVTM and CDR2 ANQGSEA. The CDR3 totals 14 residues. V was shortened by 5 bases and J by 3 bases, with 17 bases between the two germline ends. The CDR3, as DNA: TGCAGCGTTTCCGTGAGAGGGGTCGTCTACGAGCAGTACTTC. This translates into CSVSVRGVVYEQYF.

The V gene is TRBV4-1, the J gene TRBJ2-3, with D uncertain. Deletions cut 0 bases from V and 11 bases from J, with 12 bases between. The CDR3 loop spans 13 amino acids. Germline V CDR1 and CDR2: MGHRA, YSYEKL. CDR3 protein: CASSQDLGSVQYF. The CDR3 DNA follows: TGCGCCAGCAGCCAAGACCTGGGATCGGTGCAGTATTTT.

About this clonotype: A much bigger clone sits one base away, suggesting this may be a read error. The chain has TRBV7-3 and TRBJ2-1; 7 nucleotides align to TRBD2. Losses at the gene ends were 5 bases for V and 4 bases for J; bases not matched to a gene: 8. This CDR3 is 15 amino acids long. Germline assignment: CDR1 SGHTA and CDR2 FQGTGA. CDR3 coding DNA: TGTGCCAGCAGCACGGGACGAGCGGGGTACAATGAGCAGTTCTTC. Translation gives CASSTGRAGYNEQFF. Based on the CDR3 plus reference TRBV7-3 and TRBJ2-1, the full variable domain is GAGVSQTPSNKVTEKGKYVELRCDPISGHTALYWYRQSLGQGPEFLIYFQGTGAADDSGLPNDRFFAVRPEGSVSTLKIQRTERGDSAVYLCASSTGRAGYNEQFFGPGTRLTVL.

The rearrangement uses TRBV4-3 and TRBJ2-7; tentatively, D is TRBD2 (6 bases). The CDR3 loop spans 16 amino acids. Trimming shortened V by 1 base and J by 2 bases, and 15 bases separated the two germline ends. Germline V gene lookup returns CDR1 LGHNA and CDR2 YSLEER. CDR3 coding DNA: TGCGCCAGCAGCCAAGGATACCGGGGGTTCACCTACGAGCAGTACTTC. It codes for CASSQGYRGFTYEQYF.